This T cell receptor (beta chain) originates from a study of shared clonotypes between healthy human individuals. As for this clone: Antigen unknown.

Study observations and caveats: Non-shared clonotypes had lower generation probabilities than those shared by all four donors.

Assay: immunoSEQ multiplex PCR; the TCRdb copy retains only in-frame clones and omits some. The sample holds about 2 million clones; about 95% are singletons and the top ten take roughly 1%. Naive CD8 cells comprised CD45RO-negative, CCR7-positively selected cells, excluding terminally differentiated effector memory CD45RA+ cells. Donors were healthy HIV-negative adults without recent acute infections or vaccinations. The ends lost 5 bases at V and 4 bases at J; junction bases unmatched: 9. This CDR3 comprises 17 residues. Looked up from germline, CDR1 is MNHEY and CDR2 is SMNVEV (reference sequence).

Material: naive CD8+ T cells sorted from blood. The chain couples TRBV27 to TRBJ2-3, with 13 positions matching TRBD2. This receptor was identified in a man in his late teens or twenties in good health. The CDR3 DNA reads TGTGCCAGCAGTGCCATGACTAGCGGGGGGCCGGCAGATACGCAGTATTTT. Its translation: CASSAMTSGGPADTQYF.